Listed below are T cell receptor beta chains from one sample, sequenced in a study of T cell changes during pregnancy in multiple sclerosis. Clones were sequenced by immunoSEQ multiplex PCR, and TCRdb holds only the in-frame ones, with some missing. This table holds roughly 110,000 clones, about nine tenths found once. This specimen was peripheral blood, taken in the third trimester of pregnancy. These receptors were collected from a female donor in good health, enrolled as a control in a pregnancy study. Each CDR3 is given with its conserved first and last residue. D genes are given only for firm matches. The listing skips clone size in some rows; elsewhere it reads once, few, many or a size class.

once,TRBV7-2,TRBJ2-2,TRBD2,TGTGCCAGCAGCTTGGGAGGGCTCACCGGGGAGCTGTTTTTT,CASSLGGLTGELFF
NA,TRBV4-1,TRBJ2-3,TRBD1,TGCGCCAGCAGCCAAGATCGTGACAGGGGGACAGATACGCAGTATTTT,CASSQDRDRGTDTQYF
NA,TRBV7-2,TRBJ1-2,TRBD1,TGTGCCAGCAGATTGATACAGGGGGCCGGGCATGGCTACACCTTC,CASRLIQGAGHGYTF
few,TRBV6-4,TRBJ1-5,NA,TGTGCCAGCAGTGGTGAGAGCAATCAGCCCCAGCATTTT,CASSGESNQPQHF
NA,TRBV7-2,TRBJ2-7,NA,TGTGCCAGCAGCTTACACAGAGAGGGGCAGTACTTC,CASSLHREGQYF
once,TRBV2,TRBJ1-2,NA,TGTGCCACACAGGGAAATTATGGCTACACCTTC,CATQGNYGYTF
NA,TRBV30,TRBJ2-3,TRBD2,TGTGCCTGTTCAGCGGGGGAAGGTACGCAGTATTTT,CACSAGEGTQYF
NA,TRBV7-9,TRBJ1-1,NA,TGTGCCAGCAGCCAATACTGGAACACTGAAGCTTTCTTT,CASSQYWNTEAFF
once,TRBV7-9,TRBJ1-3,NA,TGTGCCAGCAGCTTAGCGGCAGTCGTTGGAAACACCATATATTTT,CASSLAAVVGNTIYF
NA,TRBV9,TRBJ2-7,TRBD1,TGTGCCAGCAGCGCCGAACCGGGACAGGGCTACGAGCAGTACTTC,CASSAEPGQGYEQYF
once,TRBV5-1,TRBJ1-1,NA,TGCGCCAGCAGCCGGGGCGGCGGGGAACCCCTGGCTTTCTTT,CASSRGGGEPLAFF
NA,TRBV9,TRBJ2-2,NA,TGTGCCAGCAGCGCCGGGGGTGACAGGGAGCTGTTTTTT,CASSAGGDRELFF
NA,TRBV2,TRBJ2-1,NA,TGTGCCAGCAGGTGGCGCGAGTCGGGTTCCTACAATGAGCAGTTCTTC,CASRWRESGSYNEQFF
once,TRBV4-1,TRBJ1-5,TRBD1,TGCGCCAGCAGTCCTGACAGGGCAGGTCAGCCCCAGCATTTT,CASSPDRAGQPQHF
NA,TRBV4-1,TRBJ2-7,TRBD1,TGCGCCAGCAGCCTGGACAGGGGCTCCTACGAGCAGTACTTC,CASSLDRGSYEQYF
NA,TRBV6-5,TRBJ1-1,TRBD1,TGTGCCAGCAGTTACCACGACAGGGAATGGAACACTGAAGCTTTCTTT,CASSYHDREWNTEAFF
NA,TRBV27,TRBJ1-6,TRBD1,TGTGCCAGCAGTGACAGGGGAGGGTCACCCCTCCACTTT,CASSDRGGSPLHF
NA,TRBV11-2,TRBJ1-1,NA,TGTGCCAGCAGCTTAGATGTCCTTGAAGCAGCTTTCTTT,CASSLDVLEAAFF
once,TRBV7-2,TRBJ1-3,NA,TGTGCCAGCAGCTTAGGAGCGGCAGGAAGCTCTGGAAACACCATATATTTT,CASSLGAAGSSGNTIYF
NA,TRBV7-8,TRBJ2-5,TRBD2,TGTGCCAGCAGCTTAGCGGGGACTAGCGGACCTCAAGAGACCCAGTACTTC,CASSLAGTSGPQETQYF
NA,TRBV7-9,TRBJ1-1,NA,TGTGCCAGCAGCTTAGGGGGGGGCACTGAAGCTTTCTTT,CASSLGGGTEAFF
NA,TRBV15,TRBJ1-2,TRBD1,TGTGCCACCAGACCGACAGGGGTCTATGGCTACACCTTC,CATRPTGVYGYTF
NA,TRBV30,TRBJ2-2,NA,TGTGCCTGGAGTCAGGGTGGCGGGGAGCTGTTTTTT,CAWSQGGGELFF
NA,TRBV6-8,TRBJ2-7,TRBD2,TGTGCCAGCAATATCGGGGGGGCTTCGTACGAGCAGTACTTC,CASNIGGASYEQYF
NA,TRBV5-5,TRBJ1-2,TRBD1,TGTGCCAGCAGCCCTAGGCCGGGACAGGGCGTTTACTATGGCTACACCTTC,CASSPRPGQGVYYGYTF
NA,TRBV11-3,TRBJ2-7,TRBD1,TGTGCCAGCAGCTACGGGCTTGGGACAGGGGACGAGCAGTACTTC,CASSYGLGTGDEQYF
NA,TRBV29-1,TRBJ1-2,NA,TGCAGCGTTGAATGGGCAGGGGAAGTATATGGCTACACCTTC,CSVEWAGEVYGYTF
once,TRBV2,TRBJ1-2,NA,TGTGCCAGCAGTGAAGTCGGTGAGGGCTACACCTTC,CASSEVGEGYTF
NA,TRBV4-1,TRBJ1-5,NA,TGCGCCAGCAGCCAAGAGGCCCGGGATCAGCCCCAGCATTTT,CASSQEARDQPQHF
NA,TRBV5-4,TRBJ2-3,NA,TGTGCCAGCAGCTTGTACGAGGGGGGGGCCACAGATACGCAGTATTTT,CASSLYEGGATDTQYF
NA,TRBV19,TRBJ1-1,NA,TGTGCCAGTAGTATGACAGGAAAGAACACTGAAGCTTTCTTT,CASSMTGKNTEAFF
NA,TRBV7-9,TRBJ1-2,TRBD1,TGTGCCAGCAGCGGACAGGGGGCGGGCTATGGCTACACCTTC,CASSGQGAGYGYTF
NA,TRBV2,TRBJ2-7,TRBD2,TGTGCCAGCATGGAAGCGGGGGGTAATAGATACGAGCAGTACTTC,CASMEAGGNRYEQYF
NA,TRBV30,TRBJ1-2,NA,TGTGCCCACTCCGGGTTTCGAGGCTACACCTTC,CAHSGFRGYTF
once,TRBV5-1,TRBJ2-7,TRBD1,TGCGCCAGCAGCTTTCCCAGAGCCGGGACAGGGACCTACGAGCAGTACTTC,CASSFPRAGTGTYEQYF
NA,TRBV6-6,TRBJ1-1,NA,TGTGCCAGCAGTTACTCACAGGGTGACACTGAAGCTTTCTTT,CASSYSQGDTEAFF
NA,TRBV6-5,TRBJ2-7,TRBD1,TGTGCCAGCAGCGACACCTGGGACAGGTACTACGAGCAGTACTTC,CASSDTWDRYYEQYF